This TCR beta chain was identified during a study of blood T cell repertoires in COVID-19. Study context: Collection of acute and convalescent COVID-19 samples took place in the United States, Italy and Spain.

This clone was detected once. Trimming took 0 bases from V and 7 from J, leaving 7 bases between them. Looked up from germline, CDR1 is SGHAT and CDR2 is FQNNGV. This CDR3 comprises 13 residues. Profiled with immunoSEQ multiplex PCR; TCRdb holds only in-frame clones, not every one. The table lists 250,000 or so clones, 75% to 90% of them singletons. The TCR was taken from a woman in her twenties or thirties who had been exposed to COVID-19. The genes are TRBV11-2 and TRBJ2-1, with D hard to call. Sequencing was performed on PBMCs or T cells enriched from blood (not recorded which). CDR3 DNA: TGTGCCAGCAGCTTAGATCCCGTGAATGAGCAGTTCTTC. This translates into CASSLDPVNEQFF.